This T cell receptor (beta chain) comes out of a study of CD8 T cells in ankylosing spondylitis. Study-wide points: CD8+ cells made up the disease-linked clones, which were relatively rare in peripheral blood. Earlier literature documents some of the motif variants in reactive arthritis synovial fluid and blood. What appeared characteristic of ankylosing spondylitis blood was a TCR beta motif of several highly homologous variants.

This clonotype showed up just a few times. Its antigen is currently unknown. The authors made TCR beta libraries by quantitative 5'-RACE with molecular barcodes. TCRdb re-called the 5' RACE reads with MiXCR, one entry per CDR3 protein. Of some 840,000 distinct CDR3 sequences in the sample, 12% were seen once. The sequence was collected from a male donor with ankylosing spondylitis. The sequenced material came from blood, either unsorted or a sorted T cell fraction (not recorded which).

CDR3 DNA: TGCAGCGGCACCGGGACGGGACACTATGGCTACACCTTC. Its protein product is CSGTGTGHYGYTF. The V and J genes are TRBV29-1 and TRBJ1-2, with TRBD1 as a possible D gene (5 bases). The CDR3 contains 13 residues. Deletions cut 7 bases from V and 3 bases from J, with 15 bases between. Looked up from germline, CDR1 is SQVTM and CDR2 is ANQGSEA.